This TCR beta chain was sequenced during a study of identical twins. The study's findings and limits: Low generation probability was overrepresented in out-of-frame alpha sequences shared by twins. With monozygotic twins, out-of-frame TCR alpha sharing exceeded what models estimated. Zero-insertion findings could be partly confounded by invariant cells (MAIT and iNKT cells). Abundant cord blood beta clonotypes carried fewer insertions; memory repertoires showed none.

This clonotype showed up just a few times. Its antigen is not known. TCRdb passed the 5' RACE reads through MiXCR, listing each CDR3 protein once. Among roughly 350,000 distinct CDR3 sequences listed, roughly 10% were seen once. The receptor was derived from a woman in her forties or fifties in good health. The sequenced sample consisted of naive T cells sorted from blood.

Here the CDR3 reads CASSQGFLDTDTQYF. The CDR3 DNA follows: TGTGCCAGCAGCCAAGGCTTCCTAGACACAGATACGCAGTATTTT. The chain recombines TRBV14 with TRBJ2-3; no firm D call. Trimming left V 1 base short and J 2 bases short, with 10 bases between. Germline V gene lookup returns CDR1 SGHDN and CDR2 FVKESK. This CDR3 has 15 amino acids.